This T cell receptor (beta chain) is drawn from a study of blood T cell repertoires in COVID-19. Looking at the study overall: COVID-19 samples from acute and convalescent phases originated in the United States, Italy and Spain. T cells, B-cell-depleted T cells, or PBMCs supplied cDNA or gDNA.

This clone has a single count. An end of the junction differs from the germline gene, which may be a read error. Study processing details: Estimation of nucleated cell counts relied on the amplification of reference gene primers. Measured with immunoSEQ multiplex PCR; TCRdb has only the in-frame clones, and not every one. That table supplies the V and J calls and clone size; D and trimming were determined from the DNA. The repertoire holds more than 250,000 clones, with under 90% as singletons. The CDR3 consists of 14 residues. Germline CDR1 is SGHNT and CDR2 is YENEEA. This TCR derives from a human donor in a cohort sampled during active COVID-19. The sequencing input was peripheral blood. The rearrangement uses TRBV11-3 and TRBJ2-3, with D perhaps TRBD2 (5 bases). The chain's CDR3 is CVSSFNSGTDTQYF. The CDR3 coding sequence is TGTGTCAGCAGCTTCAATAGCGGCACAGATACGCAGTATTTT.